The rows below give T cell receptor beta chains drawn from one sample of a study of blood T cell repertoires in COVID-19. The data were produced by immunoSEQ multiplex PCR, yet TCRdb's version contains in-frame clones alone and is incomplete. Of about 40,000 clones listed, 70% to 90% were seen once; the top ten hold roughly 19%. Sequenced material: peripheral blood. These receptors came from a man between 50 and 59 years old in a cohort sampled during active COVID-19. Each CDR3 is given with its conserved first and last residue.

v_call cdr3_aa
TRBV7-8 CASKGQPQNTEAFF
TRBV2 CASKEGWGNQPQHF
TRBV7-7 CASSPSPGQVADEQFF
TRBV5-4 CATEVKEGSIYGYTF
TRBV6-2/TRBV6-3 CASSSTENTEAFF
TRBV5-4 CASSLGTGRYEQYF
TRBV4-2 CASSLFGGSSYNEQFF
TRBV29-1 CSVGRASEKLFF
TRBV28 CASSFPTGARNTIYF
TRBV13 CASSTSTDTQYF
TRBV7-2 CASSLKGGLTGELFF
TRBV9 CASSQGIGGYTEAFF
TRBV3-1/TRBV3-2 CASSQAKDRDYGYTF
TRBV5-4 CASSSSRGLGYTF
TRBV12-5 CASATLSPGQRGYTF
TRBV6-5 CASSPGMNTEAFF
TRBV4-1 CASSIRQGANEKLFF
TRBV2 CAKRSPGTEGLRTDTQYF
TRBV6-5 CASSLAGTNTGELFF
TRBV2 CASRQTGHTGELFF
TRBV9 CASSWGLAETQYF
TRBV7-9 CASSLRLNTEAFF
TRBV4-1 CASSQRQGNEQFF
TRBV6-5 CASSYGTGGYTF
TRBV5-6 CASSAGDQPQHF
TRBV5-8 CASSLAPSYANEQFF
TRBV19 CASLFDRASTEAFF
TRBV1 CTSTDRGMSVSQPQHF
TRBV21-1 CASSKGGHNTEAFF
TRBV7-9 CASSRGREGANVLTF
TRBV27 CASSLSDRGHKSNQPQHF
TRBV27 CASMQAGGNEQFF
TRBV6-5 CAGSYQGVDYGYTF
TRBV3-1/TRBV3-2 CASSRQDRDSNQPQHF
TRBV10-3 CAISEPGQGSRRIYGYTF
TRBV3-1/TRBV3-2 CASSQETSGRSKNIQYF
TRBV10-3 CAISAGGDAYEQYF
TRBV7-2 CASSLSGYRVHYGYTF
TRBV12-3/TRBV12-4 CASSSANEKLFF
TRBV5-8 CASSFSSSYNEQFF
TRBV11-3 CASSPRGFPVAFF
TRBV15 CATSRVANEQFF
TRBV7-2 CASSSTSGVYYNEQFF
TRBV12-2 CASRLGKGPAGEGTQYF
TRBV19 CASRAGGGRGTDTQYF
TRBV5-6 CASSRQFYSNQPQHF
TRBV21-1 CASSNPTSGGASIQETQYF
TRBV11-2 CASSSYRADGTEAFF
TRBV5-4 CASISGANVLTF
TRBV5-1 CASSPEGTSRAQETQYF
TRBV5-1 CASSTGTFSDQETQYF
TRBV11-2 CASSLWGLAGPSSYNEQFF
TRBV21-1 CASSKAMDRTHRAQHF